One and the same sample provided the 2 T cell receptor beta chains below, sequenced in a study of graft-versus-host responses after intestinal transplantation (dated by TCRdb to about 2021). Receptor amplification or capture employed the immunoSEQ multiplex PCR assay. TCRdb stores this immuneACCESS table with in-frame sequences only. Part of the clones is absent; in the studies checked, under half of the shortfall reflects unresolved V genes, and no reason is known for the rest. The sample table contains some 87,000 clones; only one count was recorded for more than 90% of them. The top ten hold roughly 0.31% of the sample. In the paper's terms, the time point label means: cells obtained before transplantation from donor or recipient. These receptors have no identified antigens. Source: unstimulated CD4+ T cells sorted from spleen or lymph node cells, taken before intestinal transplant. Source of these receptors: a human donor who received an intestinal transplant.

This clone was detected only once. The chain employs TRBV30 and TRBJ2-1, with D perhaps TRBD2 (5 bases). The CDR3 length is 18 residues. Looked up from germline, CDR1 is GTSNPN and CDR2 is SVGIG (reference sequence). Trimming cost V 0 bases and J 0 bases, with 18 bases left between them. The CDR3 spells CAWSVQSRVPSSYNEQFF. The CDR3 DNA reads TGTGCCTGGAGTGTACAGTCGAGGGTCCCTAGCTCCTACAATGAGCAGTTCTTC.

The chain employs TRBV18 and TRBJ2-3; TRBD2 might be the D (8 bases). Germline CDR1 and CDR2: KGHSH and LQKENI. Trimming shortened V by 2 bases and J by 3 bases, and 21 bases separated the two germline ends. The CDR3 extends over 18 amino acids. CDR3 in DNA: TGTGCCAGCTCACCATCTAGGGGGCGCTTAGCGGGAACAGATACGCAGTATTTT. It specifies CASSPSRGRLAGTDTQYF. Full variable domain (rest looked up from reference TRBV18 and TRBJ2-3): NAGVMQNPRHLVRRRGQEARLRCSPMKGHSHVYWYRQLPEEGLKFMVYLQKENIIDESGMPKERFSAEFPKEGPSILRIQQVVRGDSAAYFCASSPSRGRLAGTDTQYFGPGTRLTVL.